This TCR beta chain was retrieved from a study of CD4 T cells in relation to SARS-CoV-2 and coronaviruses. Overall study context: Median patient age was approximately 38 years, spanning 21 to 72 years.

Generated by immunoSEQ multiplex PCR, the TCRdb table keeps only in-frame clones and is missing some. The profile shows about 36,000 clones, 77% of them singletons. Regarding the study as a whole: The assay detects memory recall responses, not culture-primed primary responses.

For nine to ten days, roughly 9 x 10^4 sorted CD4+ cells grew with T cell-depleted PBMCs and CEF. Germline lookup yields CDR1 MDHEN and CDR2 SYDVKM. The CDR3 length is 15 residues. With 0 bases removed from V and 0 bases from J, the gap between germline ends came to 6 bases. Notes on this clone: Its antigen is undetermined.

The chain couples TRBV28 to TRBJ1-3, with a tentative D call TRBD1 (5 bases). This sequence originates from an adult with COVID-19. Sequencing was performed on memory CD4+ T cells from PBMCs, cultured in vitro. The CDR3 sequence is CASSLWTASGNTIYF. CDR3 DNA: TGTGCCAGCAGTTTATGGACAGCCTCTGGAAACACCATATATTTT.